One sample yielded the 3 T cell receptor beta chains listed below, sequenced in a study of blood T cells in healthy people across ages. The authors ran a second PCR of 7 to 11 cycles using a sample-barcoded 5' primer and a J-beta primer mix. TCRdb ran MiXCR on the 5' RACE reads and lists one entry per CDR3 protein. The sample holds under 850,000 distinct CDR3 sequences; around 36% are singletons and the top ten take approximately 13%. The sequenced sample consisted of blood. The origin of the receptors is a man between 18 and 29 years old in good health.

The chain carries TRBV7-9 and TRBJ2-1; tentatively, D is TRBD1 (6 bases). Germline V gene lookup returns CDR1 SEHNR and CDR2 FQNEAQ (reference sequence). V was trimmed by 1 base and J by 7 bases, leaving 14 bases between them. CDR3 length: 15 amino acids. The CDR3 DNA sequence: TGTGCCAGCAGCTTAGTGTCGCACAGGGAAAATGAGCAGTTCTTC. Its protein product is CASSLVSHRENEQFF.

The V and J genes are TRBV20-1 and TRBJ1-2; D is perhaps TRBD1 (5 bases). The length of the CDR3 is 13 residues. The V end lost 7 bases, the J end lost 1 base, and 13 bases lay between the germline ends. Germline assignment: CDR1 DFQATT and CDR2 SNEGSKA (reference sequence). CDR3 amino acids: CSVTAGLNYGYTF. In nucleotides, the CDR3 is TGCAGTGTTACAGCGGGGCTTAACTATGGCTACACCTTC.

In this sample, this clonotype turned up a few times. This sequence joins TRBV10-3 and TRBJ2-6, with 8 nucleotides matching TRBD1. This CDR3 contains 20 residues. V was clipped by 3 bases and J by 0 bases; unmatched bases: 13. The germline V gene encodes CDR1 ENHRY and CDR2 SYGVKD. The CDR3 loop reads CAISDSGGAVSYSGANVLTF. The DNA of the CDR3 is TGTGCCATCAGTGACTCAGGGGGCGCAGTCTCCTACTCTGGGGCCAACGTCCTGACTTTC.